This T cell receptor beta chain was obtained from a study of technical replicates of blood from a few donors (dated by TCRdb to the late 2010s). V is cut by 0 bases and J by 9 bases, and the space between the germline ends is 10 bases. The germline V gene gives CDR1 as SGDLS and CDR2 as YYNGEE. From cysteine to phenylalanine, the CDR3 is 13 amino acids long. The DNA shown is the 39-base CDR3, in frame from base 1. Library preparation used the immunoSEQ multiplex PCR assay. The table comes from immuneACCESS by way of TCRdb, which keeps in-frame sequences with V and J called. Part of the clones is missing from these tables; in studies checked, under half for an unresolved V gene and the rest for unknown reasons. The sample yields 70,000 to 85,000 clones; less than 98% were counted once. In total, the top ten clones hold around 0.18% of the sample. Points on this clone: The antigen it binds to is not known. The record has no base qualities; no much larger clone is one base away.

Input material: T cells isolated from PBMCs. This receptor was taken from a human donor in good health. Here the chain combines TRBV9 and TRBJ2-1; TRBD2 is a weak D gene call, 5 bases matching. The nucleotides read TGTGCCAGCAGCGTAGGAGGGCTCGGTGAGCAGTTCTTC. This sequence encodes CASSVGGLGEQFF.